The rows below give T cell receptor beta chains drawn from one sample of a study of tumor-infiltrating lymphocytes in primary liver carcinoma. MiXCR, run by TCRdb on the multiplex PCR reads, gives a single entry per CDR3 protein. This sample has 250,000 to 350,000 distinct CDR3 sequences, with around three fifths found just once. The sequenced sample consisted of peripheral blood. The receptor set was obtained from a woman in her 30s with primary liver carcinoma and hepatitis B virus infection. Each CDR3 is given with its conserved first and last residue. Fields, in order: D gene, V gene, J gene, clone size, CDR3 protein, CDR3 DNA. D genes are given only for firm matches. The size of a clone is reported for some rows only, either as once, few or many, or as a class for expanded clones.

>.|TRBV12-3/TRBV12-4|TRBJ1-1|few
CASSLNGENTEAFF
TGTGCCAGCAGTTTAAATGGGGAGAACACTGAAGCTTTCTTT
>TRBD1|TRBV4-1|TRBJ1-1|.
CASSPLQGARDMKALF
TGCGCCAGCAGCCCCTTACAGGGGGCGCGCGACATGAAAGCTCTCTTT
>.|TRBV21-1|TRBJ2-7|.
CASSKSRTEDYEQYF
TGTGCCAGCAGCAAGTCCCGAACGGAAGATTACGAGCAGTACTTC
>.|TRBV10-2|TRBJ2-1|few
CASSELAVSYNEQFF
TGCGCCAGCAGTGAGTTAGCGGTTTCCTACAATGAGCAGTTCTTC
>.|TRBV30|TRBJ2-7|.
CAWSESGVYEQYF
TGTGCCTGGAGTGAGTCGGGAGTCTACGAGCAGTACTTC
>TRBD2|TRBV12-5|TRBJ2-1|many
CASGPPGLAGVFF
TGTGCTAGTGGACCTCCGGGACTAGCGGGAGTCTTCTTC
>.|TRBV29-1|TRBJ1-1|.
CSAGEGWRTEAFF
TGCAGCGCTGGGGAGGGATGGCGCACTGAAGCTTTCTTT
>TRBD2|TRBV11-3|TRBJ2-1|.
CASSSSGMEYNELFF
TGTGCCAGCAGCTCTAGCGGGATGGAGTACAATGAGCTGTTCTTC
>.|TRBV29-1|TRBJ2-7|.
CSLVGGMYEQYF
TGCAGCCTTGTTGGGGGAATGTACGAGCAGTACTTC
>.|TRBV7-8|TRBJ1-1|.
CASSLYGPNTEAFF
TGTGCCAGCAGCTTATATGGGCCGAACACTGAAGCTTTCTTT
>.|TRBV5-6|TRBJ2-4|.
CASSLAVNIQYF
TGTGCCAGCAGCTTGGCCGTAAACATTCAGTACTTC
>TRBD1|TRBV14|TRBJ1-1|.
CASSPGQRLAEAFF
TGTGCCAGCAGCCCGGGACAGAGACTAGCTGAAGCTTTCTTT
>TRBD1|TRBV12-3/TRBV12-4|TRBJ2-7|many
CASNRDRGYEQYF
TGTGCCAGCAACCGGGACAGGGGCTACGAGCAGTACTTC
>TRBD2|TRBV11-2|TRBJ2-7|.
CASGLGVAGGHFYEQYF
TGTGCCAGCGGCTTAGGAGTAGCGGGAGGACATTTCTACGAGCAGTACTTT
>TRBD2|TRBV11-2|TRBJ2-1|.
CASSLGVSGSVFNEQLF
TGTGCCAGCAGCTTAGGGGTTAGCGGGAGTGTCTTCAATGAACAGCTCTTC
>.|TRBV4-1|TRBJ2-1|.
CASSQDWGIGSYNEQFF
TGCGCCAGCAGCCAAGATTGGGGGATCGGGTCCTACAATGAGCAGTTCTTC
>.|TRBV6-1|TRBJ2-7|.
CASSLGQPRNYGQYF
TGTGCCAGCAGTTTGGGCCAACCTAGGAACTACGGGCAGTACTTC
>.|TRBV11-2|TRBJ1-1|medium-sized
CASSPGRDTEAFF
TGTGCCAGCAGCCCGGGACGGGACACTGAAGCTTTCTTT
>.|TRBV4-1|TRBJ2-3|.
CTSSQVLRTGPSTDTQYF
TGCACCAGCAGCCAAGTGCTAAGAACTGGCCCCAGCACAGATACGCAGTATTTT
>.|TRBV12-3/TRBV12-4|TRBJ1-4|.
CASSVGGTNEKLFF
TGTGCCAGCAGTGTGGGTGGGACTAATGAAAAACTGTTTTTT
>.|TRBV29-1|TRBJ2-2|many
CSVGFTGELFF
TGCAGCGTCGGGTTCACCGGGGAGCTGTTTTTT
>.|TRBV11-2|TRBJ2-3|.
CASSLGGQWSTDTQCF
TGTGCCAGCAGCTTGGGGGGGCAGTGGTCCACAGATACGCAGTGTTTT
>TRBD2|TRBV6-2/TRBV6-3|TRBJ2-7|few
CASSPDRRIGRGVSPYEQYF
TGTGCCAGCAGTCCCGACAGGAGGATCGGGCGGGGGGTATCCCCCTACGAGCAGTACTTC
>TRBD1|TRBV6-2/TRBV6-3|TRBJ2-1|.
CASSMDRVDFSRENEQFF
TGTGCCAGCAGTATGGACAGGGTGGATTTTAGCCGAGAGAATGAGCAGTTCTTC
>TRBD1|TRBV6-5|TRBJ1-5|.
CASSKQGAPQLQHF
TGTGCCAGCAGTAAACAGGGGGCTCCTCAGCTCCAGCATTTT
>.|TRBV29-1|TRBJ1-1|many
CSARRGGPENTEAFF
TGCAGCGCCAGAAGAGGGGGGCCCGAGAACACTGAAGCTTTCTTT
>.|TRBV11-2|TRBJ2-7|.
CASSIVSATYEEYF
TGTGCCAGCAGCATCGTCAGTGCCACCTACGAGGAGTACTTC
>TRBD1|TRBV6-5|TRBJ2-3|many
CASSYSPGQGTDTQYF
TGTGCCAGCAGTTACTCGCCGGGACAGGGAACCGATACGCAGTATTTT
>TRBD1|TRBV4-1|TRBJ2-2|.
CASSPQPGQGSGELFF
TGCGCCAGCAGCCCGCAACCGGGACAGGGATCGGGGGAGCTGTTTTTT
>TRBD1|TRBV4-1|TRBJ2-5|few
CASSQMTGGRETQYF
TGCGCCAGCAGCCAAATGACAGGGGGCAGGGAGACCCAGTACTTC